Listed below are T cell receptor beta chains from one sample, sequenced in a study of cytomegalovirus exposure and HLA in healthy donors. Profiling relied on immunoSEQ multiplex PCR, and the TCRdb table lists in-frame clones only, not all of them. The sample shows around 140,000 clones, 70% to 80% of them seen only once. The sequencing input was PBMCs. These receptor sequences come from a man aged 35 to 55 in good health and CMV-seropositive. Each CDR3 is given with its conserved first and last residue. The order of the fields is V gene, J gene, clone size, CDR3 protein. For some rows the clone size is stated as once, few or many, or as a class when expanded; others skip it.

>TRBV7-9|TRBJ2-1|NA
CASSYGGLAKRNEQFF
>TRBV5-5|TRBJ2-7|NA
CASSLAPSGSSYEQYF
>TRBV7-9|TRBJ2-1|once
CASSLLDGGYNEQFF
>TRBV11-2|TRBJ2-2|NA
CASSLAGFDTGELFF
>TRBV10-2|TRBJ2-7|few
CASSVPPYSTDYEQYF
>TRBV5-4|TRBJ2-5|NA
CASSLKQVLETQYF
>TRBV10-3|TRBJ2-7|few
CAISEPTGDEQYF
>TRBV7-3|TRBJ2-2|NA
CASSLTIPGGTGELFF
>TRBV14|TRBJ2-6|NA
CASSTRQGEPGANVLTF
>TRBV7-9|TRBJ1-1|NA
CASSLGRTAGNTEAFF
>TRBV11-2|TRBJ2-1|NA
CASSLRMGQIYNEQFF
>TRBV19|TRBJ2-7|NA
CASSLTTGSYEQYF
>TRBV7-8|TRBJ1-4|NA
CASSLETQGGEKLFF
>TRBV7-7|TRBJ2-3|NA
CASSSSGRRDTQYF
>TRBV12-5|TRBJ1-1|NA
CASAFGGTENTEAFF
>TRBV29-1|TRBJ2-3|NA
CSVVQGPASTDTQYF
>TRBV13|TRBJ2-3|NA
CASSLGGTDTQYF
>TRBV28|TRBJ2-7|NA
CASSFTGVVYEQYF
>TRBV12-1|TRBJ2-6|NA
CASSFERELEPGANVLTF
>TRBV28|TRBJ1-2|NA
CASGRDGPYGYTF
>TRBV25-1|TRBJ1-2|NA
CASSDHDRGRHGYTF
>TRBV7-9|TRBJ2-2|few
CSSSPLDRFGGELFF
>TRBV5-1|TRBJ2-2|NA
CASSSIEGTGELFF
>TRBV7-6|TRBJ2-7|NA
CASSFQASKYEQYF
>TRBV7-3|TRBJ2-2|NA
CASVPRQGVTGELFF
>TRBV6-5|TRBJ2-3|NA
CATKENYPTDTQYF
>TRBV2|TRBJ1-5|NA
CASSGDKGDQPQHF
>TRBV7-9|TRBJ2-7|NA
CASSRDRDYEQYF
>TRBV5-1|TRBJ2-1|NA
CASSPTGGDYNEQFF
>TRBV19|TRBJ2-7|once
CASSISWLAGGVHEQYF
>TRBV4-2|TRBJ2-7|NA
CASSPAGGPTEQYF
>TRBV4-1|TRBJ2-1|NA
CASSQVAGGNNEQFF
>TRBV11-2|TRBJ2-1|NA
CASSPSLGSYNEQFF
>TRBV10-3|TRBJ2-7|NA
CAIRGQGAYEQYF
>TRBV6-1|TRBJ2-3|NA
CASSRLAGPTDTQYF
>TRBV19|TRBJ1-1|NA
CASSIDRARGGTEAFF
>TRBV6-5|TRBJ2-5|NA
CASSHVGTQYF
>TRBV7-9|TRBJ2-3|NA
CASSLVTGVVDTQYF
>TRBV6-1|TRBJ2-1|NA
CASSPRDRDYNEQFF
>TRBV5-4|TRBJ2-3|NA
CASSLREGGGQYF
>TRBV10-3|TRBJ2-7|NA
CAISDGNYEQYF
>TRBV5-4|TRBJ1-1|few
CASSSRQGGMVNTEAFF
>TRBV9|TRBJ2-1|NA
CASSVVGDTYNEQFF
>TRBV18|TRBJ1-2|NA
CASSPGLTGYTF
>TRBV5-4|TRBJ2-7|NA
CASSLGGGAGPYEQYF
>TRBV7-9|TRBJ2-7|NA
CASSPWVAGGPSYEQYF
>TRBV9|TRBJ1-3|NA
CASSVGTGSSGNTIYF
>TRBV28|TRBJ2-7|NA
CASSFQGLAGGDEQYF
>TRBV13|TRBJ2-7|NA
CASSFEGSGHEQYF
>TRBV2|TRBJ1-1|NA
CASKGTAGGGPNTEAFF
>TRBV5-1|TRBJ1-1|NA
CASSDQGANTEAFF
>TRBV28|TRBJ1-2|NA
CASGSTDRGFSYTF
>TRBV30|TRBJ2-1|NA
CAWSVRGGYEQFF